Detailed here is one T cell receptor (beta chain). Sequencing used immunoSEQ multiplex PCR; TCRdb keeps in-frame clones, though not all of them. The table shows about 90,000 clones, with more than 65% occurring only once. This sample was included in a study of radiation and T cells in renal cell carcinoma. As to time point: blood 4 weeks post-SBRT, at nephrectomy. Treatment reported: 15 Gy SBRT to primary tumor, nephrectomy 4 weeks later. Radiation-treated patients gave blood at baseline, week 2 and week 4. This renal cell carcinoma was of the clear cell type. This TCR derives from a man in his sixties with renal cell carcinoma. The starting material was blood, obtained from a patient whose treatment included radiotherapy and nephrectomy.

CDR3 in amino acids: CASSVLAGGSQETQYF. CDR3 DNA: TGTGCCAGCAGCGTGCTAGCGGGAGGGTCACAAGAGACCCAGTACTTC. The chain employs TRBV9 and TRBJ2-5; 12 bases line up with TRBD2. The CDR3 spans 16 residues. Germline V gene lookup returns CDR1 SGDLS and CDR2 YYNGEE. Germline trimming cut 2 bases from V and 2 bases from J; bases unmatched to any gene: 4.